This section outlines one TCR beta chain sequence together with its context. The sample is drawn from a study of blood T cell repertoires in COVID-19. Study background: Italy, Spain and the United States were the sources of the convalescent and acute COVID-19 samples.

Trimming shortened V by 6 bases and J by 1 base, and 9 bases separated the two germline ends. CDR3 length: 13 amino acids. This table comes from immunoSEQ multiplex PCR, and its TCRdb copy is limited to in-frame clones, with some not included. The sample carries fewer than 80,000 clones, approximately 86% recorded once. This TCR was sampled from a man in his 70s with acute or convalescent COVID-19. The chain carries TRBV12-3 or TRBV12-4 and TRBJ1-2, with no clear D. The specimen sequenced was peripheral blood. CDR3 in amino acids: CASSTVLNYGYTF. CDR3 coding DNA: TGTGCCAGCAGCACAGTCCTTAACTATGGCTACACCTTC.